Listed below are T cell receptor beta chains from one sample, sequenced in a study of technical replicates of blood from a handful of donors. Generated by immunoSEQ multiplex PCR, the TCRdb table keeps only in-frame clones and is missing some. The sample lists tens of thousands of clones, just under 95% occurring once. Input material: T cells isolated from PBMCs. The receptors here all came from a human donor in good health. Each CDR3 is given with its conserved first and last residue. A D gene is named only where the DNA matches it firmly. Only some rows state a clone size, as once, few, many or a class for expanded clones.

abundance: .; v_gene: TRBV29-1; j_gene: TRBJ2-7; len: 13; d_gene: TRBD2; CDR3nt: TGCAGCGTTATAGCGGGAGGCGCTTACGAGCAGTACTTC; CDR3aa: CSVIAGGAYEQYF
abundance: .; v_gene: TRBV5-4; j_gene: TRBJ2-1; len: 15; d_gene: .; CDR3nt: TGTGCCAGCAGCTTTGAGTCGAGCTCCTACAATGAGCAGTTCTTC; CDR3aa: CASSFESSSYNEQFF
abundance: .; v_gene: TRBV14; j_gene: TRBJ1-3; len: 14; d_gene: .; CDR3nt: TGTGCCAGCAGCTCCAGACTTCAGGGGAGTTCCATATATTTT; CDR3aa: CASSSRLQGSSIYF
abundance: .; v_gene: TRBV7-9; j_gene: TRBJ1-1; len: 15; d_gene: .; CDR3nt: TGTGCCAGCAGCCCAAACCCGGGGTTCGTGGTTAACGCTTTCTTT; CDR3aa: CASSPNPGFVVNAFF
abundance: .; v_gene: TRBV5-1; j_gene: TRBJ1-3; len: 16; d_gene: .; CDR3nt: TGCGCCAGCAGCTTGGCAAGCACAGGTTCTGGAAACACCATATATTTT; CDR3aa: CASSLASTGSGNTIYF
abundance: .; v_gene: TRBV30; j_gene: TRBJ2-2; len: 13; d_gene: .; CDR3nt: TGTGCCTGGATGGGCACTAGGAACGGGGAGCTGTTTTTT; CDR3aa: CAWMGTRNGELFF
abundance: once; v_gene: TRBV10-3; j_gene: TRBJ2-7; len: 18; d_gene: TRBD2; CDR3nt: TGTGCCATCAGTCCTAAAAAGCCACCTCTAGCGGGAGGCTACGAGCAGTACTTC; CDR3aa: CAISPKKPPLAGGYEQYF
abundance: .; v_gene: TRBV18; j_gene: TRBJ2-2; len: 16; d_gene: .; CDR3nt: TGTGCCAGCTCACCACCGGGGGGAGGAATCACCGGGGAGCTGTTTTTT; CDR3aa: CASSPPGGGITGELFF
abundance: once; v_gene: TRBV7-2; j_gene: TRBJ1-2; len: 14; d_gene: TRBD1; CDR3nt: TGTGCCAGCAGCCCAGGACAGGACTACTATGGCTACACCTTC; CDR3aa: CASSPGQDYYGYTF
abundance: .; v_gene: TRBV6-1; j_gene: TRBJ1-5; len: 14; d_gene: .; CDR3nt: TGTGCCAGCAGTGAAGACAGGGAAAATCAGCCCCAGCATTTT; CDR3aa: CASSEDRENQPQHF
abundance: .; v_gene: TRBV7-9; j_gene: TRBJ2-3; len: 14; d_gene: .; CDR3nt: TGTGCCAGCAGCTTAGCGGTACTCTTAGATACGCAGTATTTT; CDR3aa: CASSLAVLLDTQYF
abundance: .; v_gene: TRBV29-1; j_gene: TRBJ2-2; len: 12; d_gene: .; CDR3nt: TGCAGCGTTGAGCGAAACACCGGGGAGCTGTTTTTT; CDR3aa: CSVERNTGELFF
abundance: .; v_gene: TRBV11-3; j_gene: TRBJ2-7; len: 16; d_gene: .; CDR3nt: TGTGCCAGCAGCTCATCAAGGACAGCAAACTCCTACGAGCAGTACTTC; CDR3aa: CASSSSRTANSYEQYF
abundance: .; v_gene: TRBV4-1; j_gene: TRBJ2-7; len: 16; d_gene: TRBD2; CDR3nt: TGCGCCAGCAGCCAAGGTGGGGCGGGAGGGCTCTACGAGCAGTACTTC; CDR3aa: CASSQGGAGGLYEQYF
abundance: .; v_gene: TRBV7-3; j_gene: TRBJ2-1; len: 16; d_gene: .; CDR3nt: TGTGCCAGCAGCACGGTGGGAGGGGGCTCCTACAATGAGCAGTTCTTC; CDR3aa: CASSTVGGGSYNEQFF
abundance: .; v_gene: TRBV19; j_gene: TRBJ1-1; len: 16; d_gene: .; CDR3nt: TGTGCCAGTAGCTCAACAAAGACAGACACGAACACTGAAGCTTTCTTT; CDR3aa: CASSSTKTDTNTEAFF
abundance: .; v_gene: TRBV28; j_gene: TRBJ1-4; len: 14; d_gene: TRBD1; CDR3nt: TGTGCCAGCAGCTGGGACAGGGTAGGCGAAAAACTGTTTTTT; CDR3aa: CASSWDRVGEKLFF
abundance: .; v_gene: TRBV2; j_gene: TRBJ2-5; len: 11; d_gene: .; CDR3nt: TGTGCCAGCCAGTACCAAGAGACCCAGTACTTC; CDR3aa: CASQYQETQYF
abundance: few; v_gene: TRBV10-3; j_gene: TRBJ1-1; len: 14; d_gene: TRBD1; CDR3nt: TGTGCCATCAGTTCCGACAGGGAGGTCACTGAAGCTTTCTTT; CDR3aa: CAISSDREVTEAFF
abundance: .; v_gene: TRBV11-2; j_gene: TRBJ2-7; len: 13; d_gene: .; CDR3nt: TGTGCCAGCAGCTTAGGCCGAACTTGGGAGCAGTACTTC; CDR3aa: CASSLGRTWEQYF
abundance: .; v_gene: TRBV11-3; j_gene: TRBJ2-2; len: 15; d_gene: .; CDR3nt: TGTGCCAGCAGCTTAGGGGGGCCCAACACCGGGGAGCTGTTTTTT; CDR3aa: CASSLGGPNTGELFF
abundance: .; v_gene: TRBV23-1; j_gene: TRBJ2-1; len: 14; d_gene: .; CDR3nt: TGCGCCAGCAGTCAATTAAATCAGAACAATGAGCAGTTCTTC; CDR3aa: CASSQLNQNNEQFF
abundance: .; v_gene: TRBV18; j_gene: TRBJ1-2; len: 12; d_gene: .; CDR3nt: TGTGCCAGCTCACCACAAGGACTTGCCTACACCTTC; CDR3aa: CASSPQGLAYTF
abundance: once; v_gene: TRBV30; j_gene: TRBJ2-7; len: 14; d_gene: .; CDR3nt: TGTGCCTGGAGTGGAAAAGCGGAGCGTTACGAGCAGTACTTC; CDR3aa: CAWSGKAERYEQYF
abundance: .; v_gene: TRBV29-1; j_gene: TRBJ2-1; len: 15; d_gene: TRBD1; CDR3nt: TGCAGCGTTGGAGGGGGCAGCCTACTCTACAATGAGCAGTTCTTC; CDR3aa: CSVGGGSLLYNEQFF
abundance: .; v_gene: TRBV6-1; j_gene: TRBJ1-1; len: 13; d_gene: .; CDR3nt: TGTGCCAGCAGTGAAGTCAGAAACACTGAAGCTTTCTTT; CDR3aa: CASSEVRNTEAFF
abundance: .; v_gene: TRBV5-1; j_gene: TRBJ2-5; len: 14; d_gene: TRBD2; CDR3nt: TGCGCCAGCAGCTTACCGGGAGGGTATGAGACCCAGTACTTC; CDR3aa: CASSLPGGYETQYF
abundance: .; v_gene: TRBV5-6; j_gene: TRBJ2-7; len: 12; d_gene: TRBD1; CDR3nt: TGTGCCAGCAGCTGGGACAGCTACGAGCAGTACTTC; CDR3aa: CASSWDSYEQYF
abundance: .; v_gene: TRBV28; j_gene: TRBJ1-1; len: 15; d_gene: .; CDR3nt: TGTGCCAGCAGTATCGACAGGTGGGGAAGAGCTGAAGCTTTCTTT; CDR3aa: CASSIDRWGRAEAFF
abundance: .; v_gene: TRBV27; j_gene: TRBJ1-5; len: 16; d_gene: TRBD1; CDR3nt: TGTGCCAGCAGTAAATTTCTCCGGGACAGATTACAGCCCCAGCATTTT; CDR3aa: CASSKFLRDRLQPQHF
abundance: .; v_gene: TRBV28; j_gene: TRBJ2-1; len: 16; d_gene: TRBD2; CDR3nt: TGTGCCAGCAGTCTGGGACTAGCGGATGGGCTAAATGAGCAGTTCTTC; CDR3aa: CASSLGLADGLNEQFF
abundance: .; v_gene: TRBV6-6; j_gene: TRBJ1-1; len: 14; d_gene: .; CDR3nt: TGTGCCAGCACTGGGGACACCGGGAACACTGAAGCTTTCTTT; CDR3aa: CASTGDTGNTEAFF
abundance: .; v_gene: TRBV19; j_gene: TRBJ2-3; len: 16; d_gene: .; CDR3nt: TGTGCCAGTAGTAATTCTGGCGGGCATATCACAGATACGCAGTATTTT; CDR3aa: CASSNSGGHITDTQYF
abundance: .; v_gene: TRBV11-2; j_gene: TRBJ2-3; len: 15; d_gene: TRBD2; CDR3nt: TGTGCCAGCAGCTTTTTAGCGGGAGCTTCAGATACGCAGTATTTT; CDR3aa: CASSFLAGASDTQYF
abundance: .; v_gene: TRBV27; j_gene: TRBJ2-7; len: 15; d_gene: TRBD2; CDR3nt: TGTGCCAGCAGTTGGGGACAGACTAGCGGCTACGAGCAGTACTTC; CDR3aa: CASSWGQTSGYEQYF
abundance: .; v_gene: TRBV15; j_gene: TRBJ2-7; len: 16; d_gene: TRBD2; CDR3nt: TGTGCCACCAGCGAGGCTAGCGGGAGTACCAACTACGAGCAGTACTTC; CDR3aa: CATSEASGSTNYEQYF
abundance: .; v_gene: TRBV10-3; j_gene: TRBJ2-2; len: 14; d_gene: .; CDR3nt: TGTGCCATCAGTGAGGACAGTACTACCGGGGAGCTGTTTTTT; CDR3aa: CAISEDSTTGELFF